This T cell receptor (beta chain) was recovered during a study of blood T cell repertoires in COVID-19. Study summary: Samples came from the United States, Italy and Spain, spanning acute and convalescent COVID-19. The cDNA or gDNA used as material had been derived from T cells, B-cell-depleted T cells, or PBMCs.

CDR3 size: 11 residues. Trimming pared 6 bases from V and 2 bases from J, leaving 4 bases between. Germline CDR1 and CDR2: MNHEY and SVGAGI. Methods used by the authors: Amplification from reference gene primers served as the basis for estimated nucleated cell counts. Measured with immunoSEQ multiplex PCR; TCRdb has only the in-frame clones, and not every one. D and trimming come from the DNA, and the V and J calls and clone size come from that table. The table lists a few hundred thousand clones, 89% of them singletons. The chain joins TRBV6-5 to TRBJ1-1; D unresolved. This clonotype was obtained from a man aged 45-60 years with acute or convalescent COVID-19. Source material: peripheral blood. The CDR3 spells CASRTNTEAFF. DNA for the CDR3: TGTGCCAGCAGAACAAACACTGAAGCTTTCTTT.